The next 10 T cell receptor beta chains were all read from a single sample in a study of T cell changes during pregnancy in multiple sclerosis. Clones were sequenced by immunoSEQ multiplex PCR, and TCRdb holds only the in-frame ones, with some missing. The profile shows under 45,000 clones, roughly 90% of them singletons. The sequences come from peripheral blood, collected in the second trimester of pregnancy. These receptors were obtained from a female donor in good health, enrolled as a control in a pregnancy study.

This chain links TRBV7-6 with TRBJ2-2; possibly TRBD1 for D (5 bases). Germline V gives CDR1 SGHVS, CDR2 FNYEAQ. The V gene lost 4 bases and the J gene lost 7 bases, with 7 bases spanning the gap. The CDR3 is made up of 12 amino acids. This chain's CDR3 is CASSSGFGELFF. CDR3 sequence (DNA): TGTGCCAGCAGCTCAGGGTTCGGGGAGCTGTTTTTT.

This clone was counted once. The chain joins TRBV11-1 to TRBJ1-1, with 9 bases fitting TRBD1. Trimming at V came to 1 base and at J to 0 bases, leaving 9 bases not matched to a gene. Germline V gene data show CDR1 as SGHAT and CDR2 as FQDESV (reference sequence). This CDR3 comprises 18 residues. CDR3 nucleotides: TGTGCCAGCAGCTTAGAGGTGGGACAGGGCTCCATGAACACTGAAGCTTTCTTT. This codes for CASSLEVGQGSMNTEAFF.

This clone was seen once. The chain couples TRBV18 to TRBJ1-1; 7 bases agree with TRBD1. Trimming cost V 2 bases and J 1 base; bases outside gene matches: 10. Germline V gene data show CDR1 as KGHSH and CDR2 as LQKENI. The CDR3 runs 17 residues. The DNA of the CDR3 is TGTGCCAGCTCACCATTTCGTCTGGGACAGTCGAACACTGAAGCTTTCTTT. Its translation: CASSPFRLGQSNTEAFF.

The chain recombines TRBV9 with TRBJ1-1; TRBD1 might be the D (6 bases). Deletions cut 0 bases from V and 1 base from J, with 7 bases between. Germline CDR1 is SGDLS and CDR2 is YYNGEE. This CDR3 spans 14 amino acids. The CDR3 DNA reads as TGTGCCAGCAGCGTAGGGACAGCGAACACTGAAGCTTTCTTT. It codes for CASSVGTANTEAFF. Full variable domain (outside the CDR3, taken from reference TRBV9 and TRBJ1-1): DSGVTQTPKHLITATGQRVTLRCSPRSGDLSVYWYQQSLDQGLQFLIQYYNGEERAKGNILERFSAQQFPDLHSELNLSSLELGDSALYFCASSVGTANTEAFFGQGTRLTVV.

This rearrangement joins TRBV6-4 to TRBJ2-2; the match to TRBD1 covers 10 bases. CDR1 and CDR2 (germline): MRHNA, SNTAGT. CDR3 size: 15 residues. With V trimmed by 4 bases and J by 6 bases, 5 bases remained unmatched. The CDR3, as DNA: TGTGCCAGCAGTGCCGGGACAGGGGCGGCCGGGGAGCTGTTTTTT. Protein sequence: CASSAGTGAAGELFF.

CDR3 protein: CASSTTTGAGTEAFF. In DNA form, the CDR3 reads TGTGCCAGCAGTACCACTACAGGGGCAGGAACTGAAGCTTTCTTT. The chain has TRBV27 and TRBJ1-1; 7 nucleotides align to TRBD1. This CDR3 contains 15 residues. J lost 5 bases, V lost 5 bases, and 11 bases had no gene match. CDR1 is MNHEY, CDR2 SMNVEV, per germline (reference sequence).

V usage is TRBV7-3 and J usage is TRBJ1-2, with D tentatively TRBD1 (5 bases). The CDR3 loop spans 14 amino acids. Germline assignment: CDR1 SGHTA and CDR2 FQGTGA. The V and J ends lost 5 bases and 0 bases respectively, with 10 bases between them. CDR3 amino acids: CASSLGPSNYGYTF. Written as DNA, the CDR3 is TGTGCCAGCAGCCTGGGGCCGTCTAACTATGGCTACACCTTC.

This sequence joins TRBV5-6 and TRBJ1-2; 9 bases match TRBD1. The CDR3 covers 14 residues. Trimming cost V 0 bases and J 8 bases; bases outside gene matches: 5. In germline, CDR1 is SGHDT, CDR2 YYEEEE. The CDR3 reads CASSLGTGAKGYTF. CDR3 sequence (DNA): TGTGCCAGCAGCTTGGGGACAGGGGCAAAGGGCTACACCTTC.

This clone was observed a single time. The chain is built from TRBV11-2 and TRBJ2-2, with a possible D match to TRBD2 (6 bases). Trimming removed 4 bases from V and 3 bases from J, with 12 bases in between. The CDR3 is 15 amino acids. Germline loops: CDR1 SGHAT, CDR2 FQNNGV. The CDR3: CASSSRLGDTGELFF. The CDR3 DNA is TGTGCCAGCAGCTCCCGACTAGGGGACACCGGGGAGCTGTTTTTT.

J is TRBJ1-3 and V is TRBV29-1; 7 nucleotides align to TRBD1. The V and J ends lost 4 bases and 4 bases, in that order; junction bases with no gene match: 4. Germline CDR1 SQVTM, CDR2 ANQGSEA. This CDR3 is built from 13 residues. CDR3 coding DNA: TGCAGCGTTGCACAGGGGAAAGGAAACACCATATATTTT. Protein product: CSVAQGKGNTIYF.